Below, 23 T cell receptor beta chains from the same sample are listed, as sequenced in a study of cytomegalovirus exposure and HLA in healthy donors. Researchers ran the PCR with 60 Vbeta and 13 Jbeta primers. Method: immunoSEQ multiplex PCR; TCRdb's copy keeps in-frame clones and lacks some. The sample carries around 180,000 clones, more than 75% recorded once. The sample taken for sequencing was PBMCs. The receptor source for this set is a woman between 45 and 65 years old in good health and CMV-seronegative.

This clone was seen a few times. This chain connects TRBV5-1 to TRBJ2-7, with 8 nucleotides matching TRBD2. The germline V gene encodes CDR1 SGHRS and CDR2 YFSETQ. V lost 0 bases to trimming and J lost 6 bases; unmatched junction nucleotides: 11. The CDR3 length is 16 residues. The CDR3 region is CASSLVAGFRGLEQYF. Here the CDR3 DNA reads TGCGCCAGCAGCTTGGTAGCGGGGTTTAGGGGTCTCGAGCAGTACTTC.

This chain joins TRBV7-9 and TRBJ1-3; possibly TRBD1 for D (6 bases). CDR1 and CDR2 (germline): SEHNR, FQNEAQ (reference sequence). Trimming stripped 0 bases from V and 8 bases from J, with 11 bases between. CDR3 length: 14 amino acids. CDR3 sequence (DNA): TGTGCCAGCAGCTTAGCGAGGGGGTTGGACACCATATATTTT. This translates into CASSLARGLDTIYF.

V is TRBV7-6 and J is TRBJ1-3; 10 nucleotides line up with TRBD1. CDR3 length: 18 amino acids. The germline gives CDR1 SGHVS, CDR2 FNYEAQ. Trimming cost V 1 base and J 2 bases; bases outside gene matches: 8. The CDR3 region has the DNA TGTGCCAGCAGCTTAGTTTATCGGGGGACAGGGGCTGGAAACACCATATATTTT. Protein sequence: CASSLVYRGTGAGNTIYF.

This clone came up a few times. The gene calls are TRBV5-1 and TRBJ2-7, with 7 bases aligning to TRBD2. Trimming cost V 4 bases and J 2 bases; bases outside gene matches: 12. CDR1 is SGHRS and CDR2 is YFSETQ in the germline V gene. The CDR3 totals 16 residues. The CDR3 nucleotides are TGCGCCAGCAGCCCACCCCAACGGGAGGTCGCCTACGAGCAGTACTTC. This codes for CASSPPQREVAYEQYF.

The DNA for the CDR3 is TGTGCCAGCAGTGAAGAGAGAAGAACTAATGAAAAACTGTTTTTT. Encoded protein: CASSEERRTNEKLFF. V usage is TRBV6-1 and J usage is TRBJ1-4; D is unresolved. Trimming stripped 1 base from V and 1 base from J, with 7 bases between. CDR3 size: 15 residues. CDR1 MNHNS and CDR2 SASEGT come from the germline V gene.

This clone was picked up a small number of times. Other nucleotide sequences in the sample specify the same CDR3. The chain is built from TRBV19 and TRBJ1-1, with TRBD1 as a possible D gene (6 bases). Germline values: CDR1 LNHDA, CDR2 SQIVND (reference sequence). Trimming left V 2 bases short and J 3 bases short, with 7 bases between. The CDR3 totals 13 residues. The CDR3 DNA reads as TGTGCCAGTAGTATAAAGGGGGACACTGAAGCTTTCTTT. Residues: CASSIKGDTEAFF. The whole variable domain, remainder taken from reference TRBV19 and TRBJ1-1, is DGGITQSPKYLFRKEGQNVTLSCEQNLNHDAMYWYRQDPGQGLRLIYYSQIVNDFQKGDIAEGYSVSREKKESFPLTVTSAQKNPTAFYLCASSIKGDTEAFFGQGTRLTVV.

Remarks on this clone: Other DNA sequences in the sample encode the same CDR3. V gene TRBV29-1 combines with J gene TRBJ2-5; D possibly corresponds to TRBD2 (5 bases). Germline V lookup: CDR1 SQVTM, CDR2 ANQGSEA. The length of the CDR3 is 13 residues. V gave up 4 bases and J gave up 7 bases, with 16 bases separating them. The CDR3 DNA is TGCAGCGTTGGTGCCGGGCTAGAGGGGACCCAGTACTTC. Its translation is CSVGAGLEGTQYF.

V gene TRBV5-1 combines with J gene TRBJ1-5, with D perhaps TRBD1 (5 bases). Trimming took off 4 bases at V and 9 bases at J, with 17 bases between the two ends. Germline loops: CDR1 SGHRS, CDR2 YFSETQ. The CDR3 runs to 14 residues. The CDR3 coding sequence is TGCGCCAGCAGCGCGACAGAGCTCAATGGGCCCCAGCATTTT. Protein product: CASSATELNGPQHF.

V gene TRBV19 combines with J gene TRBJ1-5; 7 positions match TRBD1. V lost 7 bases and J lost 1; bases outside the gene matches: 7. CDR1 is LNHDA, CDR2 SQIVND, per germline (reference sequence). The CDR3 runs 15 residues. As DNA, the CDR3 is TGTGCCAGTATTCGGACAGGACAGAGCAATCAGCCCCAGCATTTT. This encodes CASIRTGQSNQPQHF.

This sequence joins TRBV5-1 and TRBJ1-1, with D possibly matching TRBD1 (5 bases). From germline, CDR1 is SGHRS and CDR2 YFSETQ. This CDR3 is built from 13 residues. Trimming removed 2 bases at V and 4 bases at J, with 9 bases between. The CDR3, as DNA: TGCGCCAGCAGCTTTTTGGGGGGCACTGAAGCTTTCTTT. Protein sequence: CASSFLGGTEAFF.

This clone turned up a few times. The germline gene is not matched at one end of the junction; a read error may be the cause. The V gene is TRBV7-2, the J gene TRBJ2-1; 8 nucleotides line up with TRBD1. CDR1 SGHTA and CDR2 FQGNSA come from the germline V gene. The CDR3 length is 15 residues. Here the CDR3 DNA reads TGCGCCAGCAGCCAAGATTGGACAGGGTTAAATGAGCAGTTCTTC. Translated: CASSQDWTGLNEQFF.

This clone was detected only once. This chain connects TRBV2 to TRBJ1-6; D is possibly TRBD1 (6 bases). The V end lost 5 bases, the J end lost 7 bases, and 21 bases lay between the germline ends. The CDR3 is 17 amino acids. CDR1 and CDR2 (germline): SNHLY, FYNNEI. As DNA, the CDR3 is TGTGCCAGCAGTCGGGGACCACAGGGCCTCGGGAATTCACCCCTCCACTTT. Its protein product is CASSRGPQGLGNSPLHF.

The J gene is TRBJ2-7, the V gene TRBV7-6; tentative D call: TRBD2 (5 bases). CDR3 length equals 14 residues. Trimming pared 0 bases from V and 3 bases from J, leaving 9 bases between. CDR1 and CDR2 (germline): SGHVS, FNYEAQ. CDR3 in amino acids: CASSLADGNYEQYF. The CDR3 region has the DNA TGTGCCAGCAGCTTAGCAGACGGGAACTACGAGCAGTACTTC. The whole variable domain, filled in from reference TRBV7-6 and TRBJ2-7, reads GAGVSQSPRYKVTKRGQDVALRCDPISGHVSLYWYRQALGQGPEFLTYFNYEAQQDKSGLPNDRFSAERPEGSISTLTIQRTEQRDSAMYRCASSLADGNYEQYFGPGTRLTVT.

This clone was seen only once. J is TRBJ1-5 and V is TRBV7-9; D is unclear. Germline CDR1 SEHNR, CDR2 FQNEAQ (reference sequence). This CDR3 contains 15 residues. V lost 1 base, J lost 6 bases, and 13 bases lay in between. The CDR3 protein is CASSLDPGQSQPQHF. CDR3 nucleotide sequence: TGTGCCAGCAGCTTAGATCCGGGTCAGAGTCAGCCCCAGCATTTT.

J is TRBJ1-2 and V is TRBV6-5; 10 positions match TRBD1. Per germline, CDR1 MNHEY and CDR2 SVGAGI. The CDR3 consists of 15 residues. With V trimmed by 10 bases and J by 5 bases, 13 bases remained unmatched. The CDR3 region has the DNA TGTGCCACTAAACGCGACAGGGGGCGCGGATATGGCTACACCTTC. Protein sequence: CATKRDRGRGYGYTF.

This clone was seen more than once but under ten times. The rearrangement joins TRBV2 to TRBJ1-5; a weak D match, TRBD1 (5 bases). V lost 3 bases, J lost 5 bases, and 14 bases lay in between. CDR1 and CDR2 from the germline V gene are SNHLY and FYNNEI. This CDR3 has 15 amino acids. This CDR3 reads CASSDGGFGDQPQHF. In DNA, the CDR3 is TGTGCCAGCAGTGATGGGGGGTTCGGGGATCAGCCCCAGCATTTT.

This rearrangement joins TRBV7-2 to TRBJ2-3; 11 bases line up with TRBD1. The CDR3 has 15 residues. The V gene's germline CDR1 is SGHTA and CDR2 FQGNSA. The ends lost 5 bases at V and 4 bases at J; junction bases unmatched: 5. CDR3 nucleotide sequence: TGTGCCAGCAGCCGACCGGGACAGGGGGCAGATACGCAGTATTTT. This sequence encodes CASSRPGQGADTQYF.

DNA for the CDR3: TGTGCCAGCAGAAAAACCGGGACTAGCGGACGCTCCTACGAGCAGTACTTC. Translated, it gives CASRKTGTSGRSYEQYF. The chain uses TRBV7-2 and TRBJ2-7; 11 bases agree with TRBD2. The CDR3 consists of 17 residues. Losses at the gene ends were 6 bases for V and 0 bases for J; bases not matched to a gene: 10. Germline values: CDR1 SGHTA, CDR2 FQGNSA.

This chain links TRBV5-1 with TRBJ2-5, with 8 bases identical to TRBD1. Germline V lookup: CDR1 SGHRS, CDR2 YFSETQ. The CDR3 length is 14 residues. V lost 7 bases and J lost 5; bases outside the gene matches: 10. Written as DNA, the CDR3 is TGCGCCAGCGCCCGGGAGACAGGGGAGGAGACCCAGTACTTC. Translating it yields CASARETGEETQYF. Supplemented by reference TRBV5-1 and TRBJ2-5, the full variable domain reads KAGVTQTPRYLIKTRGQQVTLSCSPISGHRSVSWYQQTPGQGLQFLFEYFSETQRNKGNFPGRFSGRQFSNSRSEMNVSTLELGDSALYLCASARETGEETQYFGPGTRLLVL.

A few counts support this clone. The gene calls are TRBV5-1 and TRBJ2-1; 8 nucleotides align to TRBD2. Germline CDR1 is SGHRS and CDR2 is YFSETQ. The V gene end was trimmed by 0 bases and the J gene end by 8 bases; junction bases not matched to a gene: 7. The CDR3 extends over 15 amino acids. The CDR3 spells CASSLVGTRVHEQFF. CDR3 DNA: TGCGCCAGCAGCTTGGTGGGGACTAGAGTCCATGAGCAGTTCTTC.

There are a few counts of this clone. This sequence joins TRBV29-1 and TRBJ2-3; a possible D gene is TRBD1 (5 bases). CDR3 length: 13 residues. Looked up from germline, CDR1 is SQVTM and CDR2 is ANQGSEA. V was pared by 8 bases and J by 6 bases, with 18 bases between. CDR3 nucleotides: TGCAGCTCAGGTCGGAAGGGGCCTGATACGCAGTATTTT. Its protein is CSSGRKGPDTQYF.

The V gene is TRBV6-6, the J gene TRBJ2-7; the match to TRBD2 covers 12 bases. Trimming removed 0 bases from V and 6 bases from J; junction bases left unmatched: 3. CDR1 MNHNY and CDR2 SVGAGI come from the germline V gene (reference sequence). The CDR3 runs 15 residues. The CDR3 sequence: CASSYSPGLAGEQYF. In nucleotides, the CDR3 is TGTGCCAGCAGTTACTCCCCGGGACTAGCGGGCGAGCAGTACTTC.

The V call is TRBV5-1, the J call TRBJ1-6; D is undetermined. The ends were cut back, 1 base at V and 5 bases at J, with 4 bases in the middle. Germline CDR1 and CDR2: SGHRS and YFSETQ. This CDR3 has 13 amino acids. CDR3 amino acids: CASSLQDNSPLHF. In DNA form, the CDR3 reads TGCGCCAGCAGCTTGCAGGATAATTCACCCCTCCACTTT.